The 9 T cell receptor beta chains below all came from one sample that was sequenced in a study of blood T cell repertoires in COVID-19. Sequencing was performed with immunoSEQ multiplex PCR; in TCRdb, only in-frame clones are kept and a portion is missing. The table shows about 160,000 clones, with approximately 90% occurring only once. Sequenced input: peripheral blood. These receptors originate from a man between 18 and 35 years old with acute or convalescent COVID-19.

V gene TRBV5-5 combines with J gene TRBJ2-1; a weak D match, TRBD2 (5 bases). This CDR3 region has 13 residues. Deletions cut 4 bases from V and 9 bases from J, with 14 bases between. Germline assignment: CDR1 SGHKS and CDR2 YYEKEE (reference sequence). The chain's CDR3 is CASSLTTEAEQFF. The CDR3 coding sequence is TGTGCCAGCAGCCTTACTACGGAGGCTGAGCAGTTCTTC.

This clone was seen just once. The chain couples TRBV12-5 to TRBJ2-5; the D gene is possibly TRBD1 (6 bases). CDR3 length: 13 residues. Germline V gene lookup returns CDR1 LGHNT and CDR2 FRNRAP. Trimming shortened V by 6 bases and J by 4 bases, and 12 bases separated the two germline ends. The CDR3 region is CASGPGQPETQYF. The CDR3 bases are TGTGCTAGTGGCCCTGGACAGCCAGAGACCCAGTACTTC.

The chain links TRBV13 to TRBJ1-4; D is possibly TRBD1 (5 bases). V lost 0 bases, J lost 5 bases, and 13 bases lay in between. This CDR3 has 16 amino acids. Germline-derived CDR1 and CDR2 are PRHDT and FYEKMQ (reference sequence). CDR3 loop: CASSLGRGAGNEKLFF. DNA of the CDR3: TGTGCCAGCAGCTTAGGCCGCGGGGCCGGCAATGAAAAACTGTTTTTT.

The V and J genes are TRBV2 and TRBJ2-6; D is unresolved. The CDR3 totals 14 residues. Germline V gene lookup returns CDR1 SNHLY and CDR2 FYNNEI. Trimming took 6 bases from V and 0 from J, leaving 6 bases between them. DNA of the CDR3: TGTGCCAGCAGCCCTCCCTCTGGGGCCAACGTCCTGACTTTC. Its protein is CASSPPSGANVLTF.

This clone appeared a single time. CDR3 in DNA: TGTGCCAGCTCACAACTCAGGCCGCCCTACGAGCAGTACTTC. This translates into CASSQLRPPYEQYF. This chain joins TRBV18 and TRBJ2-7; D is unresolved. V was trimmed by 4 bases and J by 2 bases, leaving 12 bases between them. This CDR3 comprises 14 residues. Per germline, CDR1 KGHSH and CDR2 LQKENI.

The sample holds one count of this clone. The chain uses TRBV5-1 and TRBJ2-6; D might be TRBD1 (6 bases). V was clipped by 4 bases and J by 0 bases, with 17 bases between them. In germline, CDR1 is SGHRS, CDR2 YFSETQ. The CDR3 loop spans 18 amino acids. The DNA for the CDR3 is TGCGCCAGCAGCCATGCTCCGGACAGTTTCTCTGGGGCCAACGTCCTGACTTTC. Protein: CASSHAPDSFSGANVLTF.

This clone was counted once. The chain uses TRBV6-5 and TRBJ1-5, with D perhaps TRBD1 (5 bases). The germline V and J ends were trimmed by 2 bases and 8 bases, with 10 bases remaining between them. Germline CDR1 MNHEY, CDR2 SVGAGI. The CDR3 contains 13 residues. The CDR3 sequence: CASSYTGLEPQHF. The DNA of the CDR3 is TGTGCCAGCAGTTACACAGGATTGGAGCCCCAGCATTTT.

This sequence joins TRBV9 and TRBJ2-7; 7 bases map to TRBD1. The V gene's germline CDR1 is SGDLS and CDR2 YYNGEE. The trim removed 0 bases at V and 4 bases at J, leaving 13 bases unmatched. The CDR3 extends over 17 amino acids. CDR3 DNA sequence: TGTGCCAGCAGCGTAGGGTCACCGGGACAGAGGGGGTACGAGCAGTACTTC. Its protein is CASSVGSPGQRGYEQYF. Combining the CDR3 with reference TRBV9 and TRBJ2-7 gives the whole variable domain DSGVTQTPKHLITATGQRVTLRCSPRSGDLSVYWYQQSLDQGLQFLIQYYNGEERAKGNILERFSAQQFPDLHSELNLSSLELGDSALYFCASSVGSPGQRGYEQYFGPGTRLTVT.

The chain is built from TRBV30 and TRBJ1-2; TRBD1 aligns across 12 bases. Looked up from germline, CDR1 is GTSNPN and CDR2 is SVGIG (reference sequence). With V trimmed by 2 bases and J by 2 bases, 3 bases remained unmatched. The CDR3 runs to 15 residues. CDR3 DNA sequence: TGTGCCTGGAGTAGAGGGACAGGGGGCAACTATGGCTACACCTTC. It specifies CAWSRGTGGNYGYTF.